This T cell receptor beta chain was found in a study of T cells after yellow fever vaccination. Study as a whole: SMART-Seq v4 Ultra Low Input served to prepare low-cell-number fractions. Study conclusions and caveats: Clonotypes shared by both compartments, CD4 and CD8, made up a small share. At less than 97% for CD4 and 88% for CD8, most primary-vaccination clones showed up again after the booster.

Making TCR cDNA involved 5'RACE template switching, which added UMIs and a universal primer site. TCRdb used MiXCR to reprocess the 5' RACE reads, holding one entry per CDR3 protein. The data show some 250,000 distinct CDR3 sequences, 6% to 7.5% seen once. This clonotype was detected many times. The antigen is undetermined. Germline CDR1 is ENHRY and CDR2 is SYGVKD. This CDR3 region has 13 residues. V was pared by 8 bases and J by 2 bases, with 10 bases between. The source of this sequence is a man between 25 and 39 years old who received the YFV17D yellow fever vaccine. The rearrangement joins TRBV10-3 to TRBJ2-1; D is perhaps TRBD2 (6 bases). The source material was CD4+ T cells sorted from PBMCs, sampled 15 days after the yellow fever booster vaccination. CDR3: CAISRETYNEQFF. The CDR3 coding sequence is TGTGCCATCTCCCGGGAGACCTACAATGAGCAGTTCTTC.